This T cell receptor beta chain derives from a study of T-cell reconstitution after alpha-beta-depleted transplantation in children. CDR1 LGHDT and CDR2 YNNKEL come from the germline V gene (reference sequence). The ends lost 0 bases at V and 4 bases at J; junction bases unmatched: 18. The CDR3 length is 20 residues. This clonotype turned up a few times. Construction of the TCRbeta library involved unique molecular identifiers. MiXCR, run by TCRdb on the PCR reads, gives a single entry per CDR3 protein. Of hundreds of thousands of distinct CDR3 sequences listed, 10% to 15% were seen once; the top ten hold roughly 2.3%.

The chain carries TRBV3-1 and TRBJ2-3, with 8 bases lining up with TRBD2. The material was PBMCs, mostly from graft donor cells, obtained 360 days after TCRalphabeta/CD19-depleted stem cell transplant. This receptor was obtained from a male patient younger than 18 who had a stem cell transplant for acute myeloid leukemia, so the T cells may come from the graft donor. CDR3 DNA sequence: TGTGCCAGCAGCCAAGATTACCCCCCTGCTGCGGGAGGTCTCCCAGATACGCAGTATTTT. It specifies CASSQDYPPAAGGLPDTQYF.